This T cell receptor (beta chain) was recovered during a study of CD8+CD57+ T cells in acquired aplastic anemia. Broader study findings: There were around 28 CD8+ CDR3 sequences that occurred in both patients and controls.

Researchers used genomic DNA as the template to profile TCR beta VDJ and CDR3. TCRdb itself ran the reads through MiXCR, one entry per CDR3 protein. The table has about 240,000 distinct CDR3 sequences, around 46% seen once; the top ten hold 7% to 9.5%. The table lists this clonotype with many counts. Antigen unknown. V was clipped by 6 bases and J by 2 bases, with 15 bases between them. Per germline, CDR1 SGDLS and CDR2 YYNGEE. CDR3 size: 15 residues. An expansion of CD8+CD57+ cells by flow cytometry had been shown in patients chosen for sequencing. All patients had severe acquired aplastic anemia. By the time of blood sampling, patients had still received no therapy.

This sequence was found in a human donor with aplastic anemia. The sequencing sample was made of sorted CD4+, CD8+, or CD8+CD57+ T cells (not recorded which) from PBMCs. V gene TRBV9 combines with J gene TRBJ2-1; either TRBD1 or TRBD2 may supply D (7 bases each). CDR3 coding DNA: TGTGCCAGCACCCGGGGGGACAGAGCCTACAATGAGCAGTTCTTC. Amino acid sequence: CASTRGDRAYNEQFF.